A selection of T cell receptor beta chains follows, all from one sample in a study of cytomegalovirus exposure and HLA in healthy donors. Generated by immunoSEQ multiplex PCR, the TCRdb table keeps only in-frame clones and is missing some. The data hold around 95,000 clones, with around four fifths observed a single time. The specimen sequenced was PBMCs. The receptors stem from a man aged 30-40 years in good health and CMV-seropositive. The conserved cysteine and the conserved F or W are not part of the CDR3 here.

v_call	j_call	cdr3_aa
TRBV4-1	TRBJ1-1	ASSQGYVAEGTEAF
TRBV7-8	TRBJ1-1	ASSLSMGVGLAAEAF
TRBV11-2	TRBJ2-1	ASSLVAGQGHEQF
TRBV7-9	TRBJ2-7	ASSEGEQSSYEQY
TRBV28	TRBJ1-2	ASSRTGARSYGYT
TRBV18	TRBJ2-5	ASSPRTGGWETQY
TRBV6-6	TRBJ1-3	ASRLNMDRGNTIY
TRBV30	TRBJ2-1	AWSRELPNNEQF
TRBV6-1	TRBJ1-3	ASSADRVEGNTIY
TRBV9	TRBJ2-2	ASSVAITGAGELF
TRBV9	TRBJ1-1	ASSVGGVNTEAF
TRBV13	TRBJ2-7	ASTLGGAYEQY
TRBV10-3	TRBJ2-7	AISDPGTGGSYEQY
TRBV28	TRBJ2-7	ASRFSSGGAPYEQY
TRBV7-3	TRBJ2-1	ASSIGQGEQF
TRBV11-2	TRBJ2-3	ASSLGGAGSTDTQY
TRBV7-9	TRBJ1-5	ASSLVGVAGGGNQPQH
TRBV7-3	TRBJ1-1	ASSWDKNTEAF
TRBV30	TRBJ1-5	AWSVTDNQPQH
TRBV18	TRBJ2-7	ASSPPIGTASSYEQY
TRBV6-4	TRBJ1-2	ASSDSGRESNGYT
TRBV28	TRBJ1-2	ASSLLGQGVGYT
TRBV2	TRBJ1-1	ASTGQGVYTEAF
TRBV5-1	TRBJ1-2	ASSQAGTVNYGYT
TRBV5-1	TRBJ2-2	ASSLGLAVNTGELF
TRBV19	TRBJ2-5	ASSITSGGIQETQY
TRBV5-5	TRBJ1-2	ASSPSTGLWDYGYT
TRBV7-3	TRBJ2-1	ASSRGTSGGRGEQF
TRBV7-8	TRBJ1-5	ASSQSNQPQH
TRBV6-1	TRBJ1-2	ASSEAMDRVLDGYT
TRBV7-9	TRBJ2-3	ASSLSRTGTWEDTQY
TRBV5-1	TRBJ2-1	ASSLEYNEQF
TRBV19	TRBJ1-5	ASNTGNQPQH
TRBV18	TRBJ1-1	ASSVGGTNTEAF
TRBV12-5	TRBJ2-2	ASGLTTPGLARTGELF
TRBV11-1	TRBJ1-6	ASSTGTIDNSPLH
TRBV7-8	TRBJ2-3	ASSLATGTSGGGTDTQY
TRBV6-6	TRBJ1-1	ASSYWQGTSEAF
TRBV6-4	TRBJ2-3	ASSDSASGGADTQY
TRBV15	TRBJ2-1	ATSRDLAGADNEQF
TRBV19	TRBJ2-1	ASSILSGGLNEQF
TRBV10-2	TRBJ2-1	ASRGSGTSKIDEQF
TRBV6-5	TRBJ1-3	ASSYSGLSSGNTIY
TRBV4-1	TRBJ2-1	ASSQDGSQSSYNEQF
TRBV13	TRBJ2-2	ASSLGGAITGELF